The clone carrying this T cell receptor beta chain was counted a single time. What it binds is not known. Naive CD8 cells comprised CD45RO-negative, CCR7-positively selected cells, excluding terminally differentiated effector memory CD45RA+ cells. The authors' processing: Without quality scores, immunoSEQ junctional reads could not be filtered like full-length reads. Profiled with immunoSEQ multiplex PCR; TCRdb holds only in-frame clones, not every one. Clone size and V and J calls were adopted from that table, with D and trimming inferred from the DNA. This sample carries about 2.2 million clones, approximately 92% of them seen once, and the ten largest clones take more than 1.5%. The data were taken from a study of shared clonotypes between healthy human individuals. Study as a whole: CD4 naive cells filled three plates per donor, CD4 memory three, CD8 naive two and CD8 memory one. The study's findings and limits: Tissue TCR repertoires likely differ from these blood-only repertoires.

The receptor was derived from a young man in good health. Some clones in this sample may be carry-over from other donors' samples. Sequences were obtained from naive CD8+ T cells from PBMCs.

The CDR3 protein is CSAFLSGTGDHEQYF. Written as DNA, the CDR3 is TGCAGCGCCTTCCTATCCGGGACAGGGGACCACGAGCAGTACTTC. The chain uses TRBV29-1 and TRBJ2-5; 10 bases agree with TRBD1. Gene TRBJ2-7 matches the end of the DNA better, so the J call may be wrong. From germline, CDR1 is SQVTM and CDR2 ANQGSEA. The CDR3 is made up of 15 amino acids.